These 32 T cell receptor beta chains were sequenced from one sample in a study of blood T cell repertoires in COVID-19. The data were produced by immunoSEQ multiplex PCR, yet TCRdb's version contains in-frame clones alone and is incomplete. The sample holds over 350,000 clones, 88% seen once. Sequencing was performed on PBMCs or T cells enriched from blood (not recorded which). The receptors were sampled from a woman in her 30s with acute COVID-19.

The chain is built from TRBV6-5 and TRBJ1-2, with 7 bases matching TRBD1. The CDR3 contains 15 residues. V shed 9 bases, J shed 1 base, and the junction held 11 bases outside the gene matches. CDR1 is MNHEY and CDR2 is SVGAGI in the germline V gene. The CDR3 coding sequence is TGTGCCAGTCGCGGGACAGTGTTTAGTAACTATGGCTACACCTTC. Amino acids: CASRGTVFSNYGYTF.

This chain links TRBV7-8 with TRBJ2-7, with 8 nucleotides matching TRBD1. V lost 1 base and J lost 1; bases outside the gene matches: 6. The CDR3 is made up of 16 amino acids. Looked up from germline, CDR1 is SGHVS and CDR2 is FQNEAQ. The CDR3 bases are TGTGCCAGCAGCTTAGGGAGGACAGGGACGTCCTACGAGCAGTACTTC. Protein sequence: CASSLGRTGTSYEQYF. Using reference TRBV7-8 and TRBJ2-7 for the parts outside the CDR3, the full variable domain is GAGVSQSPRYKVAKRGQDVALRCDPISGHVSLFWYQQALGQGPEFLTYFQNEAQLDKSGLPSDRFFAERPEGSVSTLKIQRTQQEDSAVYLCASSLGRTGTSYEQYFGPGTRLTVT.

V usage is TRBV5-1 and J usage is TRBJ1-5; the D gene is possibly TRBD1 (5 bases). Trimming left V 4 bases short and J 2 bases short, with 10 bases between. CDR1 is SGHRS and CDR2 is YFSETQ in the germline V gene. CDR3 length: 14 residues. CDR3 residues: CASSAGGGNQPQHF. In DNA, the CDR3 is TGCGCCAGCAGCGCCGGGGGGGGCAATCAGCCCCAGCATTTT.

The chain joins TRBV6-5 to TRBJ2-4, with 7 bases lining up with TRBD2. The junction had 2 bases not matched to a gene; V was cut back by 0 bases and J by 3 bases. CDR3 length equals 15 residues. Germline CDR1 reads MNHEY; CDR2 reads SVGAGI. The CDR3 DNA sequence: TGTGCCAGCAGTTACTCGGGACTATACAAAAACATTCAGTACTTC. Residues: CASSYSGLYKNIQYF.

V usage is TRBV5-1 and J usage is TRBJ2-2, with D tentatively TRBD1 (7 bases). In germline, CDR1 is SGHRS, CDR2 YFSETQ. V was pared by 3 bases and J by 5 bases, with 14 bases between. CDR3 length equals 15 residues. CDR3 sequence reads: CASSYRTGGTGELFF. CDR3 bases: TGCGCCAGCAGCTACCGGACAGGAGGGACCGGGGAGCTGTTTTTT.

The chain uses TRBV6-2 or TRBV6-3 and TRBJ1-5; 7 nucleotides line up with TRBD1. With V trimmed by 3 bases and J by 4 bases, 9 bases remained unmatched. Looked up from germline, CDR1 is MNHEY and CDR2 is SVGEGT. This CDR3 is 16 amino acids long. The CDR3 DNA is TGTGCCAGCAGTTATAAGTCGACAGGGCGAAATCAGCCCCAGCATTTT. Residues: CASSYKSTGRNQPQHF.

This rearrangement joins TRBV20-1 to TRBJ1-3, with 7 bases identical to TRBD1. Germline V gene lookup returns CDR1 DFQATT and CDR2 SNEGSKA (reference sequence). The CDR3 is 15 residues long. The V gene end was trimmed by 3 bases and the J gene end by 6 bases; junction bases not matched to a gene: 11. This CDR3 is CSASRSSRGANTIYF. CDR3 nucleotides: TGCAGTGCTAGTCGGTCGAGCAGGGGGGCAAACACCATATATTTT.

The rearrangement uses TRBV27 and TRBJ2-1; 10 nucleotides agree with TRBD2. V was clipped by 5 bases and J by 4 bases; unmatched bases: 5. The CDR3 length is 15 residues. CDR1 and CDR2 from the germline V gene are MNHEY and SMNVEV (reference sequence). The CDR3, as DNA: TGTGCCAGCAGTGAGAGTAGCGGGGGGTACAATGAGCAGTTCTTC. Translating gives CASSESSGGYNEQFF.

This clone has a handful of counts. The rearrangement uses TRBV10-2 and TRBJ1-2; maybe TRBD1 (6 bases). Germline CDR1 is WSHSY and CDR2 is SAAADI. CDR3 length: 13 amino acids. V lost 10 bases and J lost 2, with 14 bases in between. In DNA, the CDR3 is TGCGCCATCCGTAAAACAGGGAACTATGGCTACACCTTC. Protein product: CAIRKTGNYGYTF.

CDR3 nucleotide sequence: TGTGCCAGCACCGGGACAGGGGCAAGCGAGCAGTACTTC. It codes for CASTGTGASEQYF. The chain employs TRBV2 and TRBJ2-7, with 10 bases lining up with TRBD1. The CDR3 covers 13 residues. V was pared by 7 bases and J by 6 bases, with 6 bases of the junction left unmatched. Germline CDR1 and CDR2: SNHLY and FYNNEI.

The chain employs TRBV24-1 and TRBJ2-1; 11 bases are shared with TRBD1. The CDR3 sequence is 15 residues long. V dropped 4 bases and J dropped 7; count of bases not matched to a gene: 5. CDR1 is KGHDR and CDR2 is SFDVKD in the germline V gene. CDR3 DNA sequence: TGTGCCACCAGTGACGGGACAGGGGGGTGGAATGAGCAGTTCTTC. Encoded protein: CATSDGTGGWNEQFF.

The chain links TRBV5-6 to TRBJ2-7, with D possibly being TRBD1 (6 bases). The CDR3 is made up of 15 amino acids. V dropped 0 bases and J dropped 5 bases, with 15 bases sitting between them. The germline V gene has CDR1 SGHDT and CDR2 YYEEEE. CDR3 protein: CASSLGSGARHEQYF. The CDR3, as DNA: TGTGCCAGCAGCTTGGGATCAGGGGCTCGCCACGAGCAGTACTTC.

This clone was counted a single time. The chain carries TRBV24-1 and TRBJ1-2; D gene unclear. This CDR3 has 11 residues. Germline values: CDR1 KGHDR, CDR2 SFDVKD. V lost 10 bases to trimming and J lost 1 base, with 6 bases between them. For the CDR3, the DNA is TGTGCCACAGCGGGTAACTATGGCTACACCTTC. It encodes CATAGNYGYTF.

This chain joins TRBV4-1 and TRBJ2-2, with D unclear. Germline lookup yields CDR1 MGHRA and CDR2 YSYEKL. The CDR3 covers 15 residues. V shed 2 bases and J shed 4 bases, with 11 bases lying between them. CDR3 DNA sequence: TGCGCCAGCAGCCAAACACCCTCCACCACCGGGGAGCTGTTTTTT. Translation: CASSQTPSTTGELFF.

The chain recombines TRBV18 with TRBJ2-1; tentative D call: TRBD1 (7 bases). The germline V gene has CDR1 KGHSH and CDR2 LQKENI. V lost 3 bases to trimming and J lost 0 bases, with 9 bases between them. There are 15 residues in the CDR3. This CDR3 reads CASSPRDSSYNEQFF. The CDR3 DNA is TGTGCCAGCTCACCGCGGGACAGCTCCTACAATGAGCAGTTCTTC. Together with reference TRBV18 and TRBJ2-1, the CDR3 gives the full variable domain: NAGVMQNPRHLVRRRGQEARLRCSPMKGHSHVYWYRQLPEEGLKFMVYLQKENIIDESGMPKERFSAEFPKEGPSILRIQQVVRGDSAAYFCASSPRDSSYNEQFFGPGTRLTVL.

J is TRBJ2-7 and V is TRBV6-2 or TRBV6-3, with 12 bases identical to TRBD1. The CDR3 has 19 residues. The germline CDR1 and CDR2 sequences are MNHEY and SVGEGT. The junction had 9 bases not matched to a gene; V was cut back by 0 bases and J by 0 bases. CDR3 sequence: CASSYSMGTGGRRSYEQYF. The CDR3 DNA reads as TGTGCCAGCAGTTACTCGATGGGGACAGGGGGCCGACGCTCCTACGAGCAGTACTTC.

V is TRBV3-1 (or the pseudogene TRBV3-2) and J is TRBJ1-6; D remains unclear. The CDR3 length is 15 residues. The germline gives CDR1 LGHDT, CDR2 YNNKEL (reference sequence). Trimming cost V 1 base and J 15 bases, with 19 bases left between them. The CDR3 loop reads CASSQGGRPSFSLHF. In nucleotides, the CDR3 is TGTGCCAGCAGCCAAGGCGGCCGACCGAGTTTTAGCCTCCACTTT.

The chain couples TRBV4-2 to TRBJ2-7; maybe TRBD2 (7 bases). The V gene lost 4 bases and the J gene lost 2 bases, with 15 bases spanning the gap. This CDR3 is built from 15 residues. Germline V gene sequence: CDR1 LGHNA, CDR2 YNFKEQ. CDR3 region: CASSPRGGGPYEQYF. CDR3 DNA: TGTGCCAGCAGCCCTCGGGGAGGGGGGCCCTACGAGCAGTACTTC.

The V and J genes are TRBV7-9 and TRBJ2-2; 11 bases line up with TRBD2. This CDR3 region has 17 residues. Per the germline V gene, CDR1 is SEHNR and CDR2 is FQNEAQ (reference sequence). V lost 4 bases, J lost 4 bases, and 8 bases stayed unmatched. In DNA, the CDR3 is TGTGCCAGCAGCTCCCGGGTAGCGGGGGGGACCACCGGGGAGCTGTTTTTT. This codes for CASSSRVAGGTTGELFF.

The chain recombines TRBV7-9 with TRBJ2-2, with 9 bases lining up with TRBD2. This CDR3 is built from 18 residues. V lost 5 bases and J lost 6; bases outside the gene matches: 16. CDR1 and CDR2 (germline): SEHNR, FQNEAQ (reference sequence). The CDR3 DNA follows: TGTGCCAGCAGCCCCCTCCGGGTAGCGGGGGCCAACCCCGGGGAGCTGTTTTTT. Translating it yields CASSPLRVAGANPGELFF.

The genes are TRBV18 and TRBJ2-5, with 8 bases identical to TRBD1. J gave up 7 bases and V 3 bases, and 4 bases lay outside the gene matches. There are 13 residues in the CDR3. Germline V CDR1 and CDR2: KGHSH, LQKENI. DNA for the CDR3: TGTGCCAGCTCACCCGGACAGGGAGGGACCCAGTACTTC. It translates to CASSPGQGGTQYF.

V is TRBV7-9 and J is TRBJ1-6, with 9 positions matching TRBD1. Per germline, CDR1 SEHNR and CDR2 FQNEAQ (reference sequence). V lost 5 bases and J lost 8; bases outside the gene matches: 4. This CDR3 is 14 amino acids long. The CDR3 nucleotides read TGTGCCAGCAGCAAAGGGACAGGGTATTCACCCCTCCACTTT. Protein: CASSKGTGYSPLHF.

V usage is TRBV7-2 and J usage is TRBJ1-2; TRBD1 agrees at 9 bases. There are 15 residues in the CDR3. V was pared by 3 bases and J by 6 bases, with 8 bases of the junction left unmatched. Germline V gives CDR1 SGHTA, CDR2 FQGNSA. CDR3 sequence (DNA): TGTGCCAGCAGCTTCCAGACAGGGGGGTCGAATGGCTACACCTTC. It is translated as CASSFQTGGSNGYTF.

V is TRBV18 and J is TRBJ2-3; D is ambiguous. Germline V gene sequence: CDR1 KGHSH, CDR2 LQKENI. The CDR3 has 12 residues. Trimming removed 6 bases from V and 0 bases from J, with 4 bases in between. This CDR3 is CASSRSTDTQYF. The DNA for the CDR3 is TGTGCCAGCTCTCGGAGCACAGATACGCAGTATTTT.

The J gene is TRBJ1-1, the V gene TRBV4-1; D is possibly TRBD1 (6 bases). Germline loops: CDR1 MGHRA, CDR2 YSYEKL. Trimming removed 3 bases from V and 0 bases from J, with 11 bases in between. The CDR3 runs to 15 residues. In nucleotides, the CDR3 is TGCGCCAGCAGCCACCGGACAGACATGAACACTGAAGCTTTCTTT. It is translated as CASSHRTDMNTEAFF.

The V call is TRBV25-1, the J call TRBJ1-2, with 9 positions matching TRBD1. CDR1 is MGHDK and CDR2 is SYGVNS in the germline V gene. CDR3 length: 17 residues. The V segment lost 1 base and the J segment 1 base; nucleotides outside the gene matches: 7. The CDR3 reads CASSEFGGQGNNYGYTF. Here the CDR3 DNA reads TGTGCCAGCAGTGAATTTGGGGGACAGGGCAATAACTATGGCTACACCTTC.

This clone was found once. The chain joins TRBV11-2 to TRBJ2-7, with TRBD1 matching over 10 bases. Germline CDR1 is SGHAT and CDR2 is FQNNGV. The CDR3 runs to 16 residues. V shed 5 bases and J 6 bases; nucleotides not matched to a gene: 13. CDR3 amino acids: CASSQRTGGYGPEQYF. CDR3 bases: TGTGCCAGCAGCCAAAGGACAGGGGGTTACGGCCCCGAGCAGTACTTC. The whole variable domain, filled in from reference TRBV11-2 and TRBJ2-7, reads EAGVAQSPRYKIIEKRQSVAFWCNPISGHATLYWYQQILGQGPKLLIQFQNNGVVDDSQLPKDRFSAERLKGVDSTLKIQPAKLEDSAVYLCASSQRTGGYGPEQYFGPGTRLTVT.

This clone came up once. This chain uses TRBV5-1 with TRBJ2-4, with 11 bases that match TRBD2. CDR1 is SGHRS, CDR2 YFSETQ, per germline. The V and J ends lost 5 bases and 0 bases, in that order; junction bases with no gene match: 13. This CDR3 has 19 amino acids. CDR3 coding DNA: TGCGCCAGCAGTCTCCCTAGCGGGGGGCCCCCTCTAGCCAAAAACATTCAGTACTTC. This translates into CASSLPSGGPPLAKNIQYF.

The chain combines TRBV19 with TRBJ2-7; D unresolved. The germline CDR1 and CDR2 sequences are LNHDA and SQIVND (reference sequence). V was trimmed by 5 bases and J by 0 bases, leaving 11 bases between them. CDR3 length equals 14 residues. CDR3 nucleotides: TGTGCCAGTAGTGTTACATCCGCCTCCTACGAGCAGTACTTC. This gives the protein CASSVTSASYEQYF.

This chain joins TRBV9 and TRBJ2-1, with 13 nucleotides matching TRBD2. Germline CDR1 SGDLS, CDR2 YYNGEE. J was trimmed by 3 bases and V by 4 bases; bases with no gene match: 7. This CDR3 has 17 residues. The CDR3 sequence: CASSPPGLAGNYNEQFF. Written as DNA, the CDR3 is TGTGCCAGCAGCCCTCCGGGACTAGCGGGAAACTACAATGAGCAGTTCTTC.

The chain has TRBV5-1 and TRBJ1-4; tentative D call: TRBD1 (5 bases). The germline gives CDR1 SGHRS, CDR2 YFSETQ. The CDR3 sequence is 13 residues long. V was shortened by 7 bases and J by 7 bases, with 14 bases between the two germline ends. Here the CDR3 DNA reads TGCGCCAGCCGTCCCGCGGGGGGTGAAAAACTGTTTTTT. As protein: CASRPAGGEKLFF.

This chain connects TRBV6-6 to TRBJ2-3, with D perhaps matching TRBD2 (6 bases). Germline V gene data show CDR1 as MNHNY and CDR2 as SVGAGI (reference sequence). This CDR3 spans 22 amino acids. The germline V and J ends were trimmed by 6 bases and 0 bases, with 34 bases remaining between them. The CDR3 region has the DNA TGTGCCAGCAGCTCCCTCCCGAATACTAAACCCTATTCGGGACTTAGCACAGATACGCAGTATTTT. It yields the protein CASSSLPNTKPYSGLSTDTQYF.